The 6 T cell receptor beta chains below come from one sample, sequenced in a study of shared T cell receptors in the human thymus. Sequenced by immunoSEQ multiplex PCR; TCRdb stores in-frame clones only, minus some. In the table there are 500,000 to 750,000 clones, 85% to 90% of which are singletons. Separately, the same data were catalogued under a study of human thymus T cells.

The material sequenced was thymocytes. The receptors come from a boy under two years old with a congenital heart defect.

V usage is TRBV4-3 and J usage is TRBJ2-1; 11 positions agree with TRBD2. Germline V gene lookup returns CDR1 LGHNA and CDR2 YSLEER. Trimming took 1 base from V and 0 from J; bases not matched to a gene: 14. The CDR3 is 21 residues long. DNA of the CDR3: TGCGCCAGCAGCCAAGGCCGGACTAGCGGGTCTCCTGGAGGCTCCTACAATGAGCAGTTCTTC. Protein: CASSQGRTSGSPGGSYNEQFF.

Notes on this clone: The identical CDR3 is also encoded by other nucleotide sequences in the sample. This chain joins TRBV4-3 and TRBJ2-3; D not certain. CDR3 length: 13 amino acids. V shed 1 base and J shed 4 bases, with 6 bases lying between them. CDR1 LGHNA and CDR2 YSLEER come from the germline V gene. CDR3 sequence: CASSQGAPDTQYF. The CDR3 nucleotides read TGCGCCAGCAGCCAAGGAGCACCAGATACGCAGTATTTT.

This CDR3 is CASSAGTSAGEQYF. The CDR3 DNA reads as TGTGCCAGCAGTGCCGGGACGTCAGCGGGCGAGCAGTACTTC. This chain joins TRBV25-1 and TRBJ2-7, with a possible D match to TRBD2 (6 bases). The CDR3 has 14 residues. V gave up 4 bases and J gave up 6 bases, with 16 bases separating them. Looked up from germline, CDR1 is MGHDK and CDR2 is SYGVNS.

This chain connects TRBV15 to TRBJ2-1; 12 positions match TRBD2. V shed 2 bases, J shed 10 bases, and the junction held 12 bases outside the gene matches. Looked up from germline, CDR1 is LNHNV and CDR2 is YYDKDF (reference sequence). This CDR3 has 17 amino acids. CDR3 sequence: CATSRPPLAGGLLEQFF. CDR3 bases: TGTGCCACCAGCAGACCGCCCCTAGCGGGAGGGCTGTTGGAGCAGTTCTTC.

The J gene is TRBJ1-4, the V gene TRBV2; 7 bases map to TRBD1. Germline V lookup: CDR1 SNHLY, CDR2 FYNNEI. The CDR3 contains 15 residues. V was pared by 7 bases and J by 8 bases, with 13 bases of the junction left unmatched. Here the CDR3 DNA reads TGTGCCAGCACCGGCAGGGGGGCGGTGAGAGAAAAACTGTTTTTT. It translates to CASTGRGAVREKLFF.

J is TRBJ2-3 and V is TRBV4-3, with TRBD1 identical over 10 bases. Germline V gene lookup returns CDR1 LGHNA and CDR2 YSLEER. This CDR3 is built from 18 residues. The ends lost 1 base at V and 8 bases at J; junction bases unmatched: 15. The CDR3 DNA is TGCGCCAGCAGCCAAGGCATACCGGGACAGGGGCTAGATCGTACGCAGTATTTT. This encodes CASSQGIPGQGLDRTQYF.